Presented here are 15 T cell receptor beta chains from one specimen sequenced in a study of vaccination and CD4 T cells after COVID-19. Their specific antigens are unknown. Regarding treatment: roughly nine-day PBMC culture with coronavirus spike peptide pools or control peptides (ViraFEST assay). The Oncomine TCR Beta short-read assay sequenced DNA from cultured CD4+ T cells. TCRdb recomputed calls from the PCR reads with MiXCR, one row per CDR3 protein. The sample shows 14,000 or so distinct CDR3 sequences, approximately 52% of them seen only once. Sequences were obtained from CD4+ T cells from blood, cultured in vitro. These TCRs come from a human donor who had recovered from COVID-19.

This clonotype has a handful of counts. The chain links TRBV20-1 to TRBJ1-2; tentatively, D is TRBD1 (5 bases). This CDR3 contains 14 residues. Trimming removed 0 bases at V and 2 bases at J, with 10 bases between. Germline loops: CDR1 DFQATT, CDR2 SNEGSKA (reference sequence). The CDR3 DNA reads TGCAGTGCTAGAGATTGGGCAGGGAACTATGGCTACACCTTC. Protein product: CSARDWAGNYGYTF.

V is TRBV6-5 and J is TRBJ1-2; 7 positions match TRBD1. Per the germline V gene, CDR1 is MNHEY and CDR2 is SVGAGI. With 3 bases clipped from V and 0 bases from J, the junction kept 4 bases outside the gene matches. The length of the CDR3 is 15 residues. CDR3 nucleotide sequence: TGTGCCAGCAGTTATCAGGGGGAGGCTAACTATGGCTACACCTTC. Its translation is CASSYQGEANYGYTF.

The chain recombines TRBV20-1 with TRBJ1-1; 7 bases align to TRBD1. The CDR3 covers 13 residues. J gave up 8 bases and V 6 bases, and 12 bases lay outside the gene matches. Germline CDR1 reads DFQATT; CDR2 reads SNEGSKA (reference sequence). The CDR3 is CSAPRGLLPEAFF. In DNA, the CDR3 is TGCAGTGCCCCGAGGGGGCTTCTTCCGGAAGCTTTCTTT.

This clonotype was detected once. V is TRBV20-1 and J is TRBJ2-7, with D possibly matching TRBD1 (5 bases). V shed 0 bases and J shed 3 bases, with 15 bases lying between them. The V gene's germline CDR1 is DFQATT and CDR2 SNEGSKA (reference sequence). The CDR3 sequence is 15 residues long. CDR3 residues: CSAREAGLLFYEQYF. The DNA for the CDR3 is TGCAGTGCTAGAGAGGCAGGGCTCCTATTCTACGAGCAGTACTTC.

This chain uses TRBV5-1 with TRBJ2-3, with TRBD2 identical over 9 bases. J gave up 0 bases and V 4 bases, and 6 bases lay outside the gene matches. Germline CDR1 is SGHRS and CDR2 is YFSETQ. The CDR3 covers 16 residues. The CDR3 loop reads CASSPDSGGSTDTQYF. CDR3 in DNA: TGCGCCAGCAGCCCGGACAGCGGGGGGAGCACAGATACGCAGTATTTT.

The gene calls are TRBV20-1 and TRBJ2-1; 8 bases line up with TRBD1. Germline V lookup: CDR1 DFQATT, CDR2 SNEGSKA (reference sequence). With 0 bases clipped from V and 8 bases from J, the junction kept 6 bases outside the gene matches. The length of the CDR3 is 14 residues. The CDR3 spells CSARDAGGIDEQFF. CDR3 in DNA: TGCAGTGCTAGAGACGCAGGGGGCATTGATGAGCAGTTCTTC.

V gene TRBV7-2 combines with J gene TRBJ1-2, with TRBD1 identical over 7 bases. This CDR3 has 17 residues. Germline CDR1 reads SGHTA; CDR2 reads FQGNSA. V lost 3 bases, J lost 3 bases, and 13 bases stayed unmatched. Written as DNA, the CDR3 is TGTGCCAGCAGCTTCAACCCGGGGCGAACAGGGGACTATGGCTACACCTTC. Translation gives CASSFNPGRTGDYGYTF.

The CDR3, as DNA: TGCAGTGCTAGTATCGGTCAATCTGGAAACACCATATATTTT. Protein product: CSASIGQSGNTIYF. V gene TRBV20-1 combines with J gene TRBJ1-3; D unclear. CDR3 length: 14 amino acids. The germline V gene encodes CDR1 DFQATT and CDR2 SNEGSKA (reference sequence). V was trimmed by 3 bases and J by 1 base, leaving 10 bases between them.

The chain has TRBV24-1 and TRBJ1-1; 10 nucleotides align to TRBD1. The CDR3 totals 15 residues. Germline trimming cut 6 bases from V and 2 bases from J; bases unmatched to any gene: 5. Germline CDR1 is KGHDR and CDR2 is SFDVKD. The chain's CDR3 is CATSRQGAGNTEAFF. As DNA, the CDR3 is TGTGCCACCAGTAGACAGGGGGCAGGAAACACTGAAGCTTTCTTT.

CDR3: CASSRPEGVNEQFF. CDR3 bases: TGTGCCAGCAGCCGTCCGGAGGGGGTCAATGAGCAGTTCTTC. This sequence joins TRBV6-2 or TRBV6-3 and TRBJ2-1; D may be TRBD1 or TRBD2 (6 bases each). Trimming removed 6 bases at V and 6 bases at J, with 15 bases between. In germline, CDR1 is MNHEY, CDR2 SVGEGT. This CDR3 comprises 14 residues.

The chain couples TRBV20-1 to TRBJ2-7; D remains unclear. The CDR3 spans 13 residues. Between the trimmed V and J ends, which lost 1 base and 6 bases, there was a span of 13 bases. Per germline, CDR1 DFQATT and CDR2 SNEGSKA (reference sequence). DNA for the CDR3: TGCAGTGCTAGAGTTCCCACGGGCCTCGAGCAGTACTTC. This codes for CSARVPTGLEQYF.

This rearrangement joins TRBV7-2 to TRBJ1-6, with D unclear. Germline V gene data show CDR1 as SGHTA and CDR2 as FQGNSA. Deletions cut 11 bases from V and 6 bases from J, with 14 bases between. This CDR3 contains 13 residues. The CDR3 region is CACSIIANSPLHF. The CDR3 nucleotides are TGTGCCTGCTCTATCATCGCTAATTCACCCCTCCACTTT.

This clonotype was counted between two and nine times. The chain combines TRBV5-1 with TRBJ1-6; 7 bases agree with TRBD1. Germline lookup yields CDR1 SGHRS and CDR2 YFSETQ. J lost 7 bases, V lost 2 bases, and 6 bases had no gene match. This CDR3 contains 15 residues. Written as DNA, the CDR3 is TGCGCCAGCAGCTTTAGACAGGGAGTCAATTCACCCCTCCACTTT. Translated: CASSFRQGVNSPLHF.

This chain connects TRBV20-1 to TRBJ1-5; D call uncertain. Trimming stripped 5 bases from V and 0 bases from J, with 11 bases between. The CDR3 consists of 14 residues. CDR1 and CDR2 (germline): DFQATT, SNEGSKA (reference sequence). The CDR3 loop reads CSAPYSYSNQPQHF. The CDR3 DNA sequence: TGCAGTGCTCCTTACTCTTATAGCAATCAGCCCCAGCATTTT.

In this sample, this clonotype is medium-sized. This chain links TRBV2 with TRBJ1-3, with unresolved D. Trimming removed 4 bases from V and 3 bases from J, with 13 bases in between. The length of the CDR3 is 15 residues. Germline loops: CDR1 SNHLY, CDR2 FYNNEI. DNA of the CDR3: TGTGCCAGCAGTGTAGTGGAGCGGAGTGGAAACACCATATATTTT. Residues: CASSVVERSGNTIYF. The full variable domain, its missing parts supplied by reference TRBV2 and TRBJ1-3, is EPEVTQTPSHQVTQMGQEVILRCVPISNHLYFYWYRQILGQKVEFLVSFYNNEISEKSEIFDDQFSVERPDGSNFTLKIRSTKLEDSAMYFCASSVVERSGNTIYFGEGSWLTVV.